Following are 32 T cell receptor beta chains from one sample sequenced in a study of T cells in narcolepsy. Assay: immunoSEQ multiplex PCR; the TCRdb copy retains only in-frame clones and omits some. The top ten clones hold over 0.6% of a sample with about 32,000 clones, 75% to 90% of them seen once. The sample was memory (CD45RA-) CD4+ T cells from blood. These TCRs come from a human donor in good health.

The J gene is TRBJ1-2, the V gene TRBV5-1, with D possibly matching TRBD1 (6 bases). This CDR3 has 12 amino acids. The germline V gene encodes CDR1 SGHRS and CDR2 YFSETQ. Trimming took off 3 bases at V and 7 bases at J, with 10 bases between the two ends. CDR3 sequence reads: CASSSSRGGYTF. CDR3 DNA: TGCGCCAGCAGCTCGTCCAGGGGTGGCTACACCTTC.

The V call is TRBV7-9, the J call TRBJ2-7, with 7 positions matching TRBD1. V was pared by 4 bases and J by 3 bases, with 12 bases of the junction left unmatched. The germline V gene encodes CDR1 SEHNR and CDR2 FQNEAQ (reference sequence). The CDR3 is made up of 16 amino acids. The CDR3 DNA sequence: TGTGCCAGCAGCTCCGACCCAAGACAGGGTCACTACGAGCAGTACTTC. Protein product: CASSSDPRQGHYEQYF. The complete variable domain, with remaining parts taken from reference TRBV7-9 and TRBJ2-7, reads DTGVSQNPRHKITKRGQNVTFRCDPISEHNRLYWYRQTLGQGPEFLTYFQNEAQLEKSRLLSDRFSAERPKGSFSTLEIQRTEQGDSAMYLCASSSDPRQGHYEQYFGPGTRLTVT.

The genes are TRBV6-1 and TRBJ1-4; maybe TRBD1 (5 bases). V was pared by 4 bases and J by 0 bases, with 12 bases between. The CDR3 is 16 amino acids. Germline V CDR1 and CDR2: MNHNS, SASEGT. The CDR3 coding sequence is TGTGCCAGCAGTGGTACAGGCGCCCCAACTAATGAAAAACTGTTTTTT. It specifies CASSGTGAPTNEKLFF.

The rearrangement uses TRBV5-1 and TRBJ2-5, with 10 bases fitting TRBD1. There are 13 residues in the CDR3. Germline CDR1 SGHRS, CDR2 YFSETQ. The trim removed 3 bases at V and 5 bases at J, leaving 1 base unmatched. This CDR3 reads CASSSDRGETQYF. The CDR3 DNA follows: TGCGCCAGCAGCTCGGACAGGGGGGAGACCCAGTACTTC.

The chain employs TRBV4-3 and TRBJ2-3, with D hard to call. This CDR3 has 17 amino acids. V was cut by 0 bases and J by 0 bases, with 13 bases left in between. CDR1 LGHNA and CDR2 YSLEER come from the germline V gene. The CDR3 nucleotides read TGCGCCAGCAGCCAAGAGTGGGCGTCGAAAAGCACAGATACGCAGTATTTT. This codes for CASSQEWASKSTDTQYF.

The gene calls are TRBV2 and TRBJ2-5; TRBD2 matches at 11 bases. Germline V gives CDR1 SNHLY, CDR2 FYNNEI. The J segment lost 4 bases and the V segment lost 3 bases, leaving 7 bases of the junction unmatched. The CDR3 loop spans 16 amino acids. The CDR3, as DNA: TGTGCCAGCAGTGATATGGGACTAGCGGATGTAGAGACCCAGTACTTC. It encodes CASSDMGLADVETQYF.

The chain joins TRBV7-2 to TRBJ2-7, with 12 bases fitting TRBD2. Germline CDR1 is SGHTA and CDR2 is FQGNSA. This CDR3 contains 15 residues. V shed 5 bases, J shed 6 bases, and the junction held 8 bases outside the gene matches. The CDR3 loop is CASSRASGGASEQYF. CDR3 in DNA: TGTGCCAGCAGCAGAGCTAGCGGGGGGGCCTCCGAGCAGTACTTC.

The rearrangement uses TRBV5-6 and TRBJ2-5; 7 nucleotides agree with TRBD2. This CDR3 has 16 residues. Germline V gives CDR1 SGHDT, CDR2 YYEEEE. The ends lost 4 bases at V and 4 bases at J; junction bases unmatched: 13. CDR3: CASSLLWRGKGETQYF. The CDR3 region has the DNA TGTGCCAGCAGCCTACTCTGGCGGGGGAAGGGAGAGACCCAGTACTTC. Combining the CDR3 with reference TRBV5-6 and TRBJ2-5 gives the whole variable domain DAGVTQSPTHLIKTRGQQVTLRCSPKSGHDTVSWYQQALGQGPQFIFQYYEEEERQRGNFPDRFSGHQFPNYSSELNVNALLLGDSALYLCASSLLWRGKGETQYFGPGTRLLVL.

This clone was counted between two and nine times. The chain employs TRBV2 and TRBJ1-6; 7 bases match TRBD1. CDR3 length: 15 residues. Germline CDR1 reads SNHLY; CDR2 reads FYNNEI. Unmatched junction bases numbered 10, after V lost 4 bases and J lost 10 bases. CDR3 sequence (DNA): TGTGCCAGCAGTGGACAAACAGGGGAGTGGTCACCCCTCCACTTT. Protein product: CASSGQTGEWSPLHF.

The chain employs TRBV5-4 and TRBJ1-1; 9 nucleotides line up with TRBD1. Germline lookup yields CDR1 SGHNT and CDR2 YYREEE (reference sequence). The CDR3 runs to 15 residues. Trimming cost V 4 bases and J 6 bases; bases outside gene matches: 10. CDR3 DNA: TGTGCCAGCAGCATAACCGGGACAGGGATAGCTGAAGCTTTCTTT. Its protein is CASSITGTGIAEAFF.

The chain combines TRBV27 with TRBJ1-2, with D unresolved. Germline V CDR1 and CDR2: MNHEY, SMNVEV (reference sequence). V lost 5 bases and J 6 bases, leaving 13 bases between the germline ends. The CDR3 extends over 13 amino acids. The DNA for the CDR3 is TGTGCCAGCAGTGAACAAGGTCTTAATGGCTACACCTTC. Translated: CASSEQGLNGYTF.

The chain combines TRBV6-1 with TRBJ2-3; weak D call: TRBD2 (6 bases). The V end was cut by 1 base, the J end by 12 bases, with 20 bases between. CDR3 length: 15 residues. Germline V gene sequence: CDR1 MNHNS, CDR2 SASEGT. CDR3 in DNA: TGTGCCAGCAGTGAAGGGAGGGCCGGGCAAGTACGCCAGTATTTT. Encoded protein: CASSEGRAGQVRQYF.

The gene calls are TRBV15 and TRBJ2-5; no definite D call. Germline loops: CDR1 LNHNV, CDR2 YYDKDF (reference sequence). The CDR3 sequence is 14 residues long. Trimming left V 0 bases short and J 2 bases short, with 7 bases between. The DNA of the CDR3 is TGTGCCACCAGCAGAGATATAGGGCAAGAGACCCAGTACTTC. Residues: CATSRDIGQETQYF.

The chain is built from TRBV4-1 and TRBJ2-2, with 7 bases that match TRBD1. Germline CDR1 and CDR2: MGHRA and YSYEKL. The CDR3 has 16 residues. With 0 bases clipped from V and 2 bases from J, the junction kept 3 bases outside the gene matches. The CDR3 sequence: CASSQERGPNTGELFF. The CDR3 DNA sequence: TGCGCCAGCAGCCAAGAAAGGGGGCCAAACACCGGGGAGCTGTTTTTT.

The chain has TRBV27 and TRBJ2-6; D gene uncertain. Germline V gene data show CDR1 as MNHEY and CDR2 as SMNVEV (reference sequence). V gave up 2 bases and J gave up 0 bases, with 8 bases separating them. This CDR3 spans 16 amino acids. The DNA for the CDR3 is TGTGCCAGCAGTTTAGGTCTCAGCTCTGGGGCCAACGTCCTGACTTTC. Translation: CASSLGLSSGANVLTF.

J is TRBJ1-1 and V is TRBV6-5; 7 nucleotides agree with TRBD1. V lost 5 bases, J lost 5 bases, and 8 bases stayed unmatched. This CDR3 region has 14 residues. The germline V gene has CDR1 MNHEY and CDR2 SVGAGI. Written as DNA, the CDR3 is TGTGCCAGCAGTAGTCGACAGGGAAGGACTGAAGCTTTCTTT. It translates to CASSSRQGRTEAFF.

The chain joins TRBV18 to TRBJ1-1; 10 nucleotides line up with TRBD1. After removal of 6 bases from V and 5 bases from J, the junction contained 15 bases not matched to a gene. The germline gives CDR1 KGHSH, CDR2 LQKENI. This CDR3 region has 17 residues. CDR3 bases: TGTGCCAGCTCTCCGGACTTCGACAGGGGGCTTCTTACTGAAGCTTTCTTT. It yields the protein CASSPDFDRGLLTEAFF.

V is TRBV5-1 and J is TRBJ2-7, with D perhaps matching TRBD1 (6 bases). V lost 4 bases, J lost 2 bases, and 10 bases lay in between. The CDR3 totals 13 residues. CDR1 and CDR2 (germline): SGHRS, YFSETQ. The CDR3 region is CASSETGTYEQYF. The DNA of the CDR3 is TGCGCCAGCAGCGAGACAGGTACCTACGAGCAGTACTTC.

This clone came up a few times. The V gene is TRBV5-1, the J gene TRBJ2-2; D might be TRBD1 (6 bases). V was shortened by 7 bases and J by 0 bases, with 10 bases between the two germline ends. Germline V gene data show CDR1 as SGHRS and CDR2 as YFSETQ. This CDR3 contains 14 residues. The CDR3 nucleotides read TGCGCCAGCGGCGGACAGACGAACACCGGGGAGCTGTTTTTT. Its protein product is CASGGQTNTGELFF.

The chain links TRBV5-6 to TRBJ2-2, with TRBD1 identical over 9 bases. This CDR3 contains 15 residues. Germline CDR1 is SGHDT and CDR2 is YYEEEE. Trimming took 0 bases from V and 7 from J; bases not matched to a gene: 4. CDR3 region: CASSLDRGLVGELFF. The CDR3 nucleotides read TGTGCCAGCAGCTTGGACAGGGGGCTTGTCGGGGAGCTGTTTTTT.

This clone occurred once. The chain links TRBV28 to TRBJ2-5, with a weak D call TRBD1 (6 bases). Germline V gene data show CDR1 as MDHEN and CDR2 as SYDVKM. The CDR3 runs 12 residues. V was clipped by 10 bases and J by 10 bases, with 19 bases between them. CDR3 sequence reads: CATSRDTVIQYF. CDR3 DNA: TGTGCCACCTCCCGGGACACGGTAATCCAGTACTTC.

The chain couples TRBV9 to TRBJ1-1; 8 bases agree with TRBD1. V was pared by 0 bases and J by 9 bases, with 1 base of the junction left unmatched. The CDR3 has 12 amino acids. The V gene's germline CDR1 is SGDLS and CDR2 YYNGEE. CDR3 in DNA: TGTGCCAGCAGCGTAGGCAGGGGGCAAGCTTTCTTT. It is translated as CASSVGRGQAFF.

The chain uses TRBV6-5 and TRBJ2-7, with D possibly being TRBD2 (6 bases). The length of the CDR3 is 14 residues. The germline V and J ends were trimmed by 6 bases and 0 bases, with 12 bases remaining between them. Germline CDR1 reads MNHEY; CDR2 reads SVGAGI. Here the CDR3 reads CASRDGGSSYEQYF. The CDR3 coding sequence is TGTGCCAGCAGGGACGGGGGTAGCTCCTACGAGCAGTACTTC.

This sequence joins TRBV11-3 and TRBJ2-3; D is unresolved. CDR1 is SGHNT, CDR2 YENEEA, per germline. This CDR3 has 13 residues. V shed 5 bases and J shed 7 bases, with 13 bases lying between them. CDR3 nucleotide sequence: TGTGCCAGCAGCGCCTCGGTAGGAAATACGCAGTATTTT. Protein product: CASSASVGNTQYF.

The chain is built from TRBV7-9 and TRBJ1-5; D is perhaps TRBD1 (5 bases). The germline V gene has CDR1 SEHNR and CDR2 FQNEAQ (reference sequence). The CDR3 is made up of 16 amino acids. Between the trimmed V and J ends, which lost 5 bases and 4 bases, there was a span of 18 bases. The CDR3 DNA reads TGTGCCAGCAGCCCCACGGGGCAGGGCCTAAATCAGCCCCAGCATTTT. Protein: CASSPTGQGLNQPQHF. Drawing the rest from reference TRBV7-9 and TRBJ1-5, the complete variable domain is DTGVSQNPRHKITKRGQNVTFRCDPISEHNRLYWYRQTLGQGPEFLTYFQNEAQLEKSRLLSDRFSAERPKGSFSTLEIQRTEQGDSAMYLCASSPTGQGLNQPQHFGDGTRLSIL.

The chain links TRBV28 to TRBJ1-5; 7 nucleotides agree with TRBD1. CDR1 is MDHEN and CDR2 is SYDVKM in the germline V gene. There are 15 residues in the CDR3. J lost 2 bases, V lost 1 base, and 2 bases had no gene match. The CDR3 here is CASSLSGGGNQPQHF. The CDR3 DNA reads as TGTGCCAGCAGTTTATCAGGGGGAGGCAATCAGCCCCAGCATTTT.

DNA for the CDR3: TGTGCCAGCAGCATGACGACCAACCGGGACAGGGTAGCCAAAAACATTCAGTACTTC. Translating gives CASSMTTNRDRVAKNIQYF. The chain recombines TRBV7-2 with TRBJ2-4; 9 bases fit TRBD1. Germline V lookup: CDR1 SGHTA, CDR2 FQGNSA. CDR3 length: 19 residues. Unmatched junction bases numbered 14, after V lost 5 bases and J lost 0 bases.

The rearrangement joins TRBV5-6 to TRBJ2-3; the match to TRBD2 covers 11 bases. CDR3 length: 16 amino acids. The V gene's germline CDR1 is SGHDT and CDR2 YYEEEE. V lost 0 bases, J lost 2 bases, and 2 bases stayed unmatched. In nucleotides, the CDR3 is TGTGCCAGCAGCTTGGCTAGCGGGGGGATCACAGATACGCAGTATTTT. Translated: CASSLASGGITDTQYF.

This clone appeared once. This chain's CDR3 is CASRPTISNEQFF. Written as DNA, the CDR3 is TGTGCCAGCAGACCGACGATTTCCAATGAGCAGTTCTTC. V and J are TRBV5-4 and TRBJ2-1; D unresolved. The length of the CDR3 is 13 residues. Germline loops: CDR1 SGHNT, CDR2 YYREEE (reference sequence). Trimming left V 5 bases short and J 6 bases short, with 12 bases between.

The chain uses TRBV7-8 and TRBJ2-5; 9 nucleotides match TRBD2. The CDR3 length is 17 residues. In germline, CDR1 is SGHVS, CDR2 FQNEAQ. Trimming at V came to 1 base and at J to 7 bases, leaving 13 bases not matched to a gene. The CDR3 DNA is TGTGCCAGCAGCTTAGTCCTAGGCCTAGCGGGGAGAGGGACCCAGTACTTC. Translation: CASSLVLGLAGRGTQYF.

The gene calls are TRBV7-8 and TRBJ2-2; D remains ambiguous. The CDR3 is 16 residues long. Germline assignment: CDR1 SGHVS and CDR2 FQNEAQ. Trimming removed 3 bases at V and 1 base at J, with 12 bases between. The CDR3: CASSLMAQENTGELFF. CDR3 nucleotide sequence: TGTGCCAGCAGCTTGATGGCCCAAGAGAACACCGGGGAGCTGTTTTTT.

The DNA for the CDR3 is TGCAGCGTTGAGGGCCTAGCGGGGGGGTCCTCTAGCACAGATACGCAGTATTTT. Translated: CSVEGLAGGSSSTDTQYF. The chain recombines TRBV29-1 with TRBJ2-3; the match to TRBD2 covers 12 bases. With 3 bases clipped from V and 0 bases from J, the junction kept 10 bases outside the gene matches. Looked up from germline, CDR1 is SQVTM and CDR2 is ANQGSEA. The length of the CDR3 is 18 residues.